This paragraph covers one T cell receptor (beta chain) sequence. The antigen remains undetermined. Profiling relied on immunoSEQ multiplex PCR, and the TCRdb table lists in-frame clones only, not all of them. The sample includes tens of thousands of clones, over 70% of them seen just once. The data were obtained in a study of a mutant IDH1 vaccine in newly diagnosed glioma. Across the study: Eight vaccine injections were given to patients in weeks 1, 3, 5, 7, 11, 15, 19 and 23. Investigators started vaccination 4-6 weeks after radiotherapy alone, or with temozolomide cycles.

Specified time point: week 23, last vaccination. Each dose of the vaccine consisted of 300 ug of mutant IDH1 20-mer peptide, with topical imiquimod. The donors had new WHO grade 3 or 4 astrocytomas; these were IDH1-mutant and ATRX-lost. CDR3 size: 15 residues. Germline CDR1 MDHEN, CDR2 SYDVKM. The V gene end was trimmed by 6 bases and the J gene end by 0 bases; junction bases not matched to a gene: 6. Findings and caveats of the study: Changes in top peripheral clonotypes did not appear linked to pseudoprogression.

This chain links TRBV28 with TRBJ2-7; TRBD1 matches at 9 bases. This sample comprised PBMCs, obtained from a glioma patient whose treatment included an IDH1 peptide vaccine. This TCR was recovered from a man aged 18 to 29 with glioma. CDR3 DNA sequence: TGTGCCAGCAGGACTCCGGGACAGGGCTCCTACGAGCAGTACTTC. Translation gives CASRTPGQGSYEQYF.